The present entry profiles one T cell receptor (beta chain) with its context. The antigen is undetermined. Study results and limitations: The TCR gene usage of tumor memory CD4+ T cells clustered together with blood and lymph node memory CD4+ cells and with lymph node naive CD4+ cells. Greatest tumor Treg TCR overlap was with tumor naive CD4+ cells.

Semi-nested PCR with Nested Universal Primer A followed constant-region reverse priming of full-length variable regions. TCRdb recomputed calls from the 5' RACE reads with MiXCR, one row per CDR3 protein. The sample shows roughly 5,400 distinct CDR3 sequences, roughly 51% of them seen only once. The sequence was obtained from a female donor with breast cancer. Sample: memory CD4+ T cells sorted from blood. The subset denotes: memory CD4+ T cells, CD4+CD45RO+CD25-.

CDR3: CASRLVESKGQFF. CDR3 sequence (DNA): TGTGCCAGCAGACTAGTTGAGAGCAAAGGGCAGTTCTTC. This sequence joins TRBV12-3 or TRBV12-4 and TRBJ2-1, with a tentative D call TRBD2 (5 bases). This CDR3 contains 13 residues. Trimming left V 6 bases short and J 12 bases short, with 18 bases between.